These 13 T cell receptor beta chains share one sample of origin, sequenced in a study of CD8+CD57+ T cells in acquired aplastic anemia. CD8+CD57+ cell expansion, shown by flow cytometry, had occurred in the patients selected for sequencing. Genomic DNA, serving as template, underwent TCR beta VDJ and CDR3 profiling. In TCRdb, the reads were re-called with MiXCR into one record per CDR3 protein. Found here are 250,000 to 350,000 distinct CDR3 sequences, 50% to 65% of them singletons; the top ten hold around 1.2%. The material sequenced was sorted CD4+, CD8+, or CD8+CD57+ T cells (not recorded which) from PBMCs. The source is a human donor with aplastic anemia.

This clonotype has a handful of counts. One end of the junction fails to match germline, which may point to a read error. The CDR3 DNA follows: TGTGCTAGCAGCCTTGGGGTTACTTCTTCGCAGTATTTT. This sequence encodes CASSLGVTSSQYF. The J gene is TRBJ2-3, the V gene TRBV7-7; no definite D call. There are 13 residues in the CDR3. Germline CDR1 reads SSHAT; CDR2 reads FNYEAQ (reference sequence).

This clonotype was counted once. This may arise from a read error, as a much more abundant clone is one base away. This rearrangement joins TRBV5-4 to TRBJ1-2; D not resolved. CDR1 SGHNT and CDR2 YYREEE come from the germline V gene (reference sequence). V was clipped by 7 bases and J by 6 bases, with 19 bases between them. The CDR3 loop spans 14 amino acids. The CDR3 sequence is CASSHTGQFDGYTF. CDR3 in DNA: TGTGCCAGCTCGCACACTGGGCAGTTCGATGGCTACACCTTC.

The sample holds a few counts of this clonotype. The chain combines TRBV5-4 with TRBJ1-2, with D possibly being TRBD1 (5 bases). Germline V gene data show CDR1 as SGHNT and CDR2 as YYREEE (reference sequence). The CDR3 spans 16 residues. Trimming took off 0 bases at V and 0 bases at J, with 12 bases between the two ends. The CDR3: CASSLGGSTSNYGYTF. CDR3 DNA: TGTGCCAGCAGCTTGGGGGGCAGTACTTCTAACTATGGCTACACCTTC. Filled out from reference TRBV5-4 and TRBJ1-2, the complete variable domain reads ETGVTQSPTHLIKTRGQQVTLRCSSQSGHNTVSWYQQALGQGPQFIFQYYREEENGRGNFPPRFSGLQFPNYSSELNVNALELDDSALYLCASSLGGSTSNYGYTFGSGTRLTVV.

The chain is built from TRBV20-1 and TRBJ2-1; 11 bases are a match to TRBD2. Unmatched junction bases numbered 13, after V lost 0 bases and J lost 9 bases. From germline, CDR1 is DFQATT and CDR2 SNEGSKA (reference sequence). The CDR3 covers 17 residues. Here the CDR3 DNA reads TGCAGTGCTAGAGATTGGGGCTTAGCGGGGGGGCCCGGTGAGCAGTTCTTC. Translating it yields CSARDWGLAGGPGEQFF.

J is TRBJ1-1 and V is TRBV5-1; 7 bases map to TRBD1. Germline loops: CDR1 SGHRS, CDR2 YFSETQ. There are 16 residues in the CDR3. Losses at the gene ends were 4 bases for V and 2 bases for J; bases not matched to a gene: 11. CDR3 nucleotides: TGCGCCAGCAGCGGTCCCTCAGGGGGACGAAACACTGAAGCTTTCTTT. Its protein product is CASSGPSGGRNTEAFF.

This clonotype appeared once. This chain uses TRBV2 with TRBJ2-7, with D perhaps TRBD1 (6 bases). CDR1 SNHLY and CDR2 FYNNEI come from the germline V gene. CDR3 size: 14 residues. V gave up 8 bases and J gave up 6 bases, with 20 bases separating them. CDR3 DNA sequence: TGTGCCAGCCGCCGGACAGTAATAGTCTCCGAGCAGTACTTC. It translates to CASRRTVIVSEQYF.

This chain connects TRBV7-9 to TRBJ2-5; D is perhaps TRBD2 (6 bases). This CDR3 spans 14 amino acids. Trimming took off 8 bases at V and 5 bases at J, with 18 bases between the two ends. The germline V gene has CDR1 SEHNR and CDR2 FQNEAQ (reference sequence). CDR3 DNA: TGTGCCAGCGTCGGGGGAGCTCCGGCGGAGACCCAGTACTTC. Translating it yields CASVGGAPAETQYF.

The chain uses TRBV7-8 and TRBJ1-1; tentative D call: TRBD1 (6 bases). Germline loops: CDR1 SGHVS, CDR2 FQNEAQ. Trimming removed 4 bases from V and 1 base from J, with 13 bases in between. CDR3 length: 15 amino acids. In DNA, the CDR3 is TGTGCCAGCAGCTCGCAGGACAGACGGAACACTGAAGCTTTCTTT. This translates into CASSSQDRRNTEAFF.

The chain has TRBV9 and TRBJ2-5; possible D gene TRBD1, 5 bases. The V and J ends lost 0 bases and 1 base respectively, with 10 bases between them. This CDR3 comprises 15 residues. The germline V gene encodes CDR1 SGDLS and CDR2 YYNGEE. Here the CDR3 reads CASSVGGAGQETQYF. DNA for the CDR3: TGTGCCAGCAGCGTAGGTGGGGCAGGCCAAGAGACCCAGTACTTC.

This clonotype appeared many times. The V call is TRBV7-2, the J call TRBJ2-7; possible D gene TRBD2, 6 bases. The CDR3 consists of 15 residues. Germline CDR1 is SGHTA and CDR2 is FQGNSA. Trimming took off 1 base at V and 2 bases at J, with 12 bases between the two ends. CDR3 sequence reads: CASSLVAGQTYEQYF. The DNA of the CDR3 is TGTGCCAGCAGCTTAGTGGCGGGGCAAACCTACGAGCAGTACTTC.

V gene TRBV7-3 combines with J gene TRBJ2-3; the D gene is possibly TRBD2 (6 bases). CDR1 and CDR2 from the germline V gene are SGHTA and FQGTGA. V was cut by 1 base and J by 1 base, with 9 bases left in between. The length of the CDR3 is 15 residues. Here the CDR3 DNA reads TGTGCCAGCAGCTTAAAGGCTAGCGGCACAGATACGCAGTATTTT. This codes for CASSLKASGTDTQYF.

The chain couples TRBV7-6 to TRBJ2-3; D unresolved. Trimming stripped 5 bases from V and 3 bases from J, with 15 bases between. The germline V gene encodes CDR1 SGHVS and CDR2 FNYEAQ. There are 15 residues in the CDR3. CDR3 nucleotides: TGTGCCAGCAGCCCAGGCCAGGTGAGGACAGATACGCAGTATTTT. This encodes CASSPGQVRTDTQYF.

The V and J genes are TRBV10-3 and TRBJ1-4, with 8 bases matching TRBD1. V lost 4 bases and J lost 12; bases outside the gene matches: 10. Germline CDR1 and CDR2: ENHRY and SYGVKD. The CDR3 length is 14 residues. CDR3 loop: CAISARQGRDELFF. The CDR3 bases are TGTGCCATCAGTGCGCGACAGGGGAGAGACGAACTGTTTTTT.